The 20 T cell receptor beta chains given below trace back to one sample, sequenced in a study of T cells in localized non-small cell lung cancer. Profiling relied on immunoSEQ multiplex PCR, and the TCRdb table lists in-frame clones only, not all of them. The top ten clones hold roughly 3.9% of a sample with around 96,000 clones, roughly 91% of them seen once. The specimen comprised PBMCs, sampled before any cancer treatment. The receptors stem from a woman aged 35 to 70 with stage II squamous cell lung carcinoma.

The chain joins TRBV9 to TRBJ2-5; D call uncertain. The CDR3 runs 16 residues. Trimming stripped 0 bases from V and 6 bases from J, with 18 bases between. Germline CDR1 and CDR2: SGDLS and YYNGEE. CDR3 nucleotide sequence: TGTGCCAGCAGCGTAGAACCTCTGACCCCAGGAAAGACCCAGTACTTC. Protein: CASSVEPLTPGKTQYF. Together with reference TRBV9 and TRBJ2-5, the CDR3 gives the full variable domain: DSGVTQTPKHLITATGQRVTLRCSPRSGDLSVYWYQQSLDQGLQFLIQYYNGEERAKGNILERFSAQQFPDLHSELNLSSLELGDSALYFCASSVEPLTPGKTQYFGPGTRLLVL.

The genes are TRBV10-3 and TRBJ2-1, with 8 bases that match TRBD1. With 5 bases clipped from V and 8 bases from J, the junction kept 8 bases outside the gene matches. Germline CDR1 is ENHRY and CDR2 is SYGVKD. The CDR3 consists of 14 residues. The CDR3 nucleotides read TGTGCCATCAGTCCTCTCGGACAGGGAGATGAGCAGTTCTTC. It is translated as CAISPLGQGDEQFF.

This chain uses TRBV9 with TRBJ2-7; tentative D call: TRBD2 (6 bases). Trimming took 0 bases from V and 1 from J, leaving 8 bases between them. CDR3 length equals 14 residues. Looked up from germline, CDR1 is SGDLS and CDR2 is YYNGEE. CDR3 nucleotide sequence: TGTGCCAGCAGCGTAGAGGCGGGGTCCTACGAGCAGTACTTC. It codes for CASSVEAGSYEQYF.

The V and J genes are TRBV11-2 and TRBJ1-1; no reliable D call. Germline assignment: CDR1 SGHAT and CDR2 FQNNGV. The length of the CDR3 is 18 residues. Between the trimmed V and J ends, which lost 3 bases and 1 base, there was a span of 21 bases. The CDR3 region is CASSFSRGTVKRNTEAFF. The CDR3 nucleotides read TGTGCCAGCAGCTTTAGTCGGGGTACGGTGAAGAGGAACACTGAAGCTTTCTTT.

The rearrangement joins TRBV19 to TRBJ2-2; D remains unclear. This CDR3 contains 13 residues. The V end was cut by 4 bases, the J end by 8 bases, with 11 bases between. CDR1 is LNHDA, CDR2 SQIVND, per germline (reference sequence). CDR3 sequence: CASSTRPIGELFF. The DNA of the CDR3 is TGTGCCAGTAGTACCCGCCCCATAGGGGAGCTGTTTTTT.

CDR3 loop: CASSLEPGKRLFF. For the CDR3, the DNA is TGTGCCAGCAGCTTGGAGCCAGGGAAGAGACTGTTTTTT. The gene calls are TRBV5-4 and TRBJ1-4, with D possibly matching TRBD1 (5 bases). This CDR3 is built from 13 residues. CDR1 is SGHNT, CDR2 YYREEE, per germline (reference sequence). V was cut by 0 bases and J by 13 bases, with 13 bases left in between.

CDR3 in amino acids: CASSLVRINQPQHF. The CDR3 DNA reads TGTGCCAGCAGCTTAGTACGGATCAATCAGCCCCAGCATTTT. J is TRBJ1-5 and V is TRBV7-2; D ambiguous. The germline V and J ends were trimmed by 1 base and 3 bases, with 7 bases remaining between them. The CDR3 runs 14 residues. CDR1 is SGHTA and CDR2 is FQGNSA in the germline V gene.

The CDR3 is CSVEIGGGHGYTF. Written as DNA, the CDR3 is TGCAGCGTTGAAATCGGGGGAGGCCATGGCTACACCTTC. This chain joins TRBV29-1 and TRBJ1-2, with a possible D match to TRBD1 (5 bases). The germline gives CDR1 SQVTM, CDR2 ANQGSEA. V lost 2 bases, J lost 6 bases, and 13 bases lay in between. The CDR3 is 13 amino acids.

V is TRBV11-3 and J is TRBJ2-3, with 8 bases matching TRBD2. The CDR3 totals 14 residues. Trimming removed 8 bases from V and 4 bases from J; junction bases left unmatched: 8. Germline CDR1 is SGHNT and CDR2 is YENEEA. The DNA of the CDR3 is TGTGCCAGCGCCTCCGGGGGGGCCGCAGATACGCAGTATTTT. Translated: CASASGGAADTQYF.

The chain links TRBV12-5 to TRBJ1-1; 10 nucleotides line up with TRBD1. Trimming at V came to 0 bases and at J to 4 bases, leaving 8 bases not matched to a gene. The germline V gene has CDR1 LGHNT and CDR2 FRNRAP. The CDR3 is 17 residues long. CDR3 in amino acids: CASGLVQGTGVGTEAFF. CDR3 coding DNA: TGTGCTAGTGGTTTGGTACAGGGGACAGGGGTGGGCACTGAAGCTTTCTTT.

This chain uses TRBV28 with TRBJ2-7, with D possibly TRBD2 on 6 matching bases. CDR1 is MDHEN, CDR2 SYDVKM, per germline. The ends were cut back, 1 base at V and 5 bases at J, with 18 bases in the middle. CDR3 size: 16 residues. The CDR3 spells CASSLSGGGIRDEQYF. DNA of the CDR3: TGTGCCAGCAGTTTATCCGGGGGAGGTATAAGGGACGAGCAGTACTTC.

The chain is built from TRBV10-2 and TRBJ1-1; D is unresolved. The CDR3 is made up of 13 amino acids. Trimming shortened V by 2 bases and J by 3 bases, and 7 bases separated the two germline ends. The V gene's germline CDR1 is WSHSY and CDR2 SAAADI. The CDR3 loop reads CASSETWDTEAFF. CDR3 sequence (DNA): TGCGCCAGCAGTGAGACTTGGGACACTGAAGCTTTCTTT.

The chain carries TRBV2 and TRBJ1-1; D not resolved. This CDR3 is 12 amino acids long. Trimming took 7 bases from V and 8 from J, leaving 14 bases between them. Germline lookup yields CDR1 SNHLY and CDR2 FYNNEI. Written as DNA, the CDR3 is TGTGCCAGCACCAAACAGAGCGCGGAAGCTTTCTTT. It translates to CASTKQSAEAFF.

For the CDR3, the DNA is TGTGCCAGCAGCCCCCGACTAGCGAACTCCTACGAGCAGTACTTC. Its protein product is CASSPRLANSYEQYF. The chain employs TRBV5-4 and TRBJ2-7, with 8 bases identical to TRBD2. CDR3 length: 15 residues. V trimming: 4 bases; J trimming: 0 bases; junction bases outside the gene matches: 6. The V gene's germline CDR1 is SGHNT and CDR2 YYREEE (reference sequence). The full variable domain, completed using reference TRBV5-4 and TRBJ2-7, is ETGVTQSPTHLIKTRGQQVTLRCSSQSGHNTVSWYQQALGQGPQFIFQYYREEENGRGNFPPRFSGLQFPNYSSELNVNALELDDSALYLCASSPRLANSYEQYFGPGTRLTVT.

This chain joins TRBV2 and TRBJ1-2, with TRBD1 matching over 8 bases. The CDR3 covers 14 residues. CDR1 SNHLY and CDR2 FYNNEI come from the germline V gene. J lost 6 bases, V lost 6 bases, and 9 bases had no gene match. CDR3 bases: TGTGCCAGCAGATACAGGGGGAGTAGGAATGGCTACACCTTC. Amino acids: CASRYRGSRNGYTF. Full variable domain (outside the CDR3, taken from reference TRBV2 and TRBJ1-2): EPEVTQTPSHQVTQMGQEVILRCVPISNHLYFYWYRQILGQKVEFLVSFYNNEISEKSEIFDDQFSVERPDGSNFTLKIRSTKLEDSAMYFCASRYRGSRNGYTFGSGTRLTVV.

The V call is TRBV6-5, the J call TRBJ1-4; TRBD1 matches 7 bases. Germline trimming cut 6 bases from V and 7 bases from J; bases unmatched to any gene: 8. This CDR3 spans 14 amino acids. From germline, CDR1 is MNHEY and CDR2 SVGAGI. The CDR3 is CASSRQGGLEKLFF. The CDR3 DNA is TGTGCCAGCAGCCGACAGGGAGGCCTTGAAAAACTGTTTTTT.

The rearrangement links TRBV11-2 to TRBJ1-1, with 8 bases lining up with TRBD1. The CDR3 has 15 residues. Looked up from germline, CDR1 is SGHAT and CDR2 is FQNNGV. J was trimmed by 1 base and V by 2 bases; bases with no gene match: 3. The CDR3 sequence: CASSLRGTGNTEAFF. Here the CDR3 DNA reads TGTGCCAGCAGCTTAAGAGGGACAGGGAACACTGAAGCTTTCTTT. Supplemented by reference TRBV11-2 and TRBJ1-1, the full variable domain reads EAGVAQSPRYKIIEKRQSVAFWCNPISGHATLYWYQQILGQGPKLLIQFQNNGVVDDSQLPKDRFSAERLKGVDSTLKIQPAKLEDSAVYLCASSLRGTGNTEAFFGQGTRLTVV.

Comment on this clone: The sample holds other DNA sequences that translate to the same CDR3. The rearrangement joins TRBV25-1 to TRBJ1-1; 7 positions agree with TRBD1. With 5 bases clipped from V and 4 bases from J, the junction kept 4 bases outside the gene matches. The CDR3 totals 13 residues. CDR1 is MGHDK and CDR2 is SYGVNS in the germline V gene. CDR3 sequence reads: CASSRTGGTEAFF. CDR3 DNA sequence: TGTGCCAGCAGTAGGACAGGCGGCACTGAAGCTTTCTTT.

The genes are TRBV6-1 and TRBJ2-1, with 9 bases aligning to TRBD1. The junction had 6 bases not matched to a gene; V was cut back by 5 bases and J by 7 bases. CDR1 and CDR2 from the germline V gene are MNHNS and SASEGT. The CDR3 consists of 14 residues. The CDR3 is CASSSGTGRNEQFF. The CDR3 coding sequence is TGTGCCAGCAGTTCTGGGACAGGGCGGAATGAGCAGTTCTTC.

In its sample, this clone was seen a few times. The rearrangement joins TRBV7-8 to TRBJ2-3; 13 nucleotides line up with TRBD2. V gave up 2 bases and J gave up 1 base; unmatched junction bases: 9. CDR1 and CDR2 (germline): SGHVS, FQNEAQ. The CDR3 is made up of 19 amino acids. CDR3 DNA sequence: TGTGCCAGCAGCTTACGAGGGACTAGCGGGATAGACCGCACAGATACGCAGTATTTT. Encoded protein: CASSLRGTSGIDRTDTQYF.